This T cell receptor (beta chain) originates from a study of cytomegalovirus exposure and HLA in healthy donors. The V gene end was trimmed by 5 bases and the J gene end by 5 bases; junction bases not matched to a gene: 11. The CDR3 covers 16 residues. Germline CDR1 MDHEN, CDR2 SYDVKM. On this clone: Its target is not known.

Study-level findings and limits: Sequencing artifact likely explains a cluster of highly shared sequence variants. A missense DCLRE1C variant was associated with V- and J-gene trimming of TCR beta chains in a later analysis, and an independent cohort replicated the association.

The PCR used 60 Vbeta and 13 Jbeta primers. Assay: immunoSEQ multiplex PCR; the TCRdb copy retains only in-frame clones and omits some. The table records about 190,000 clones, roughly four fifths of them present only once. The chain employs TRBV28 and TRBJ2-5; 10 bases agree with TRBD1. Material: PBMCs. The source of this sequence is a woman between 25 and 40 years old in good health and CMV-seropositive. The CDR3 DNA reads as TGTGCCAGCAGTCCAGCGGGACAGGGGAATCAGGAGACCCAGTACTTC. This encodes CASSPAGQGNQETQYF.